This T cell receptor beta chain was sequenced in a study of shared clonotypes between healthy human individuals. Each unsorted PBMC replicate got 300 ng genomic DNA, around 30,000 genomes. Ten immunoSEQ deep assay plates served to sequence unsorted PBMC DNA. Generated by immunoSEQ multiplex PCR, the TCRdb table keeps only in-frame clones and is missing some. The sample holds about 480,000 clones, around 79% seen once. Recent vaccinations or acute infections were absent in the healthy HIV-negative adult donors. Germline V gene sequence: CDR1 SGHTA, CDR2 FQGTGA. With 5 bases removed from V and 5 bases from J, the gap between germline ends came to 4 bases. This CDR3 comprises 11 residues.

The sequencing sample was made of PBMCs. The receptor was derived from a woman in her 40s in good health. Some clones in this sample may be carry-over from other donors' samples. The genes are TRBV7-3 and TRBJ2-1; D call uncertain. CDR3 nucleotides: TGTGCCAGCAGCATCGACAATGAGCAGTTCTTC. Translated: CASSIDNEQFF. The entire variable domain, with the rest obtained from reference TRBV7-3 and TRBJ2-1, is as follows: GAGVSQTPSNKVTEKGKYVELRCDPISGHTALYWYRQSLGQGPEFLIYFQGTGAADDSGLPNDRFFAVRPEGSVSTLKIQRTERGDSAVYLCASSIDNEQFFGPGTRLTVL.